This TCR beta chain was captured by sequencing in a study of OX40 agonist ivuxolimab in advanced cancers. Clones were sequenced by immunoSEQ multiplex PCR, and TCRdb holds only the in-frame ones, with some missing. The sample has 50,000 to 80,000 clones, about 80% seen once; the top ten hold 2.1%. At least ten counts were recorded for this clone. Germline V gene data show CDR1 as SGHVS and CDR2 as FQNEAQ. The V and J ends lost 4 bases and 4 bases, in that order; junction bases with no gene match: 9. This CDR3 has 16 amino acids. This sequence was found in an adult with an advanced solid tumor such as melanoma, head and neck, liver or kidney cancer. Here the sequenced sample was CD4+ or CD8+ T cells sorted from blood, taken in a trial of the OX40 agonist ivuxolimab. V gene TRBV7-8 combines with J gene TRBJ2-1, with 8 positions matching TRBD1. Here the CDR3 DNA reads TGTGCCAGCAGCTCAAAGAGGACAGGGCCTTACAATGAGCAGTTCTTC. This translates into CASSSKRTGPYNEQFF.